These 15 T cell receptor beta chains were all obtained from the same sample, sequenced in a study of T cells in localized non-small cell lung cancer. Only in-frame clones appear in the TCRdb table, and some are missing; sequencing was by immunoSEQ multiplex PCR. Of 30,000 to 35,000 clones in the sample, roughly 90% were seen once. This specimen was peripheral blood, taken before any cancer treatment. Receptors were obtained from a woman aged 35 to 70 with stage I lung adenocarcinoma.

The chain combines TRBV6-1 with TRBJ2-7; D gene unclear. CDR1 and CDR2 from the germline V gene are MNHNS and SASEGT. The CDR3 is 14 residues long. Trimming removed 0 bases from V and 3 bases from J, with 9 bases in between. The CDR3 DNA reads TGTGCCAGCAGTGAAGCAGGATCCGTCTACGAGCAGTACTTC. It is translated as CASSEAGSVYEQYF.

This clone was observed once. This rearrangement joins TRBV7-2 to TRBJ2-5; D not resolved. This CDR3 is 13 amino acids long. V lost 1 base and J 2 bases, leaving 5 bases between the germline ends. Germline V lookup: CDR1 SGHTA, CDR2 FQGNSA. In DNA form, the CDR3 reads TGTGCCAGCAGCTTAGGGGGTCAAGAGACCCAGTACTTC. Translation: CASSLGGQETQYF.

The chain links TRBV19 to TRBJ1-5; D is unresolved. From germline, CDR1 is LNHDA and CDR2 SQIVND (reference sequence). Trimming removed 6 bases from V and 2 bases from J, with 8 bases in between. The CDR3 loop spans 13 amino acids. DNA of the CDR3: TGTGCCAGTAGGACCCTAGGCAATCAGCCCCAGCATTTT. Translating gives CASRTLGNQPQHF.

V is TRBV6-5 and J is TRBJ1-2, with a tentative D call TRBD1 (5 bases). The CDR3 consists of 15 residues. Trimming took 5 bases from V and 4 from J, leaving 17 bases between them. Germline V gene sequence: CDR1 MNHEY, CDR2 SVGAGI. The CDR3 region has the DNA TGTGCCAGCAGTACACGGGCGGGGGGGACCTATGGCTACACCTTC. Residues: CASSTRAGGTYGYTF.

This clone was recorded a few times. V is TRBV4-3 and J is TRBJ1-4, with D perhaps TRBD1 (6 bases). Germline V gene sequence: CDR1 LGHNA, CDR2 YSLEER. V was shortened by 2 bases and J by 11 bases, with 12 bases between the two germline ends. The CDR3 is 13 residues long. The CDR3 sequence is CASSQYRDQKLFF. The CDR3, as DNA: TGCGCCAGCAGCCAATACAGGGATCAGAAACTGTTTTTT.

This clone was seen just once. The rearrangement joins TRBV7-8 to TRBJ1-2; no firm D call. The V end lost 3 bases, the J end lost 3 bases, and 8 bases lay between the germline ends. CDR3 length: 13 residues. In germline, CDR1 is SGHVS, CDR2 FQNEAQ. Here the CDR3 reads CASSFAKDYGYTF. The CDR3 bases are TGTGCCAGCAGCTTTGCAAAAGACTATGGCTACACCTTC. Complete variable domain (other parts from reference TRBV7-8 and TRBJ1-2): GAGVSQSPRYKVAKRGQDVALRCDPISGHVSLFWYQQALGQGPEFLTYFQNEAQLDKSGLPSDRFFAERPEGSVSTLKIQRTQQEDSAVYLCASSFAKDYGYTFGSGTRLTVV.

The chain couples TRBV7-8 to TRBJ2-7; no reliable D call. The CDR3 sequence is 12 residues long. Germline-derived CDR1 and CDR2 are SGHVS and FQNEAQ. Trimming took off 4 bases at V and 4 bases at J, with 8 bases between the two ends. The CDR3 DNA is TGTGCCAGCAGCTCAACATGGTACGAGCAGTACTTC. Translation: CASSSTWYEQYF.

The CDR3 nucleotides read TGTGCCAGCAGCCCAGGAATCTCGGGGGTGAACACCGGGGAGCTGTTTTTT. It specifies CASSPGISGVNTGELFF. The V and J genes are TRBV7-3 and TRBJ2-2, with TRBD2 as a possible D gene (6 bases). The germline CDR1 and CDR2 sequences are SGHTA and FQGTGA. With 5 bases removed from V and 1 base from J, the gap between germline ends came to 17 bases. The CDR3 runs 17 residues.

The rearrangement links TRBV6-1 to TRBJ1-4; possible D gene TRBD1, 5 bases. Germline V gene data show CDR1 as MNHNS and CDR2 as SASEGT. This CDR3 contains 15 residues. Trimming cost V 4 bases and J 0 bases, with 9 bases left between them. The CDR3 sequence is CASSGGFATNEKLFF. CDR3 bases: TGTGCCAGCAGTGGGGGGTTTGCAACTAATGAAAAACTGTTTTTT.

As for this clone: One junction end does not reproduce the germline sequence, and a read error may be involved. The chain couples TRBV29-1 to TRBJ2-2; 11 nucleotides align to TRBD2. In germline, CDR1 is SQVTM, CDR2 ANQGSEA. CDR3 length: 19 amino acids. CDR3 DNA sequence: TGCAGCGTTGATCTGCCTAGGTCTAGCGGGGGGCGGAACACCAGGGAGCTGTTTTTT. Its translation is CSVDLPRSSGGRNTRELFF.

This chain uses TRBV13 with TRBJ1-1; D gene ambiguous. V lost 4 bases, J lost 3 bases, and 12 bases lay in between. Germline assignment: CDR1 PRHDT and CDR2 FYEKMQ (reference sequence). CDR3 size: 14 residues. The CDR3 DNA follows: TGTGCCAGCAGCTCCGAGAACAGATACACTGAAGCTTTCTTT. Translation: CASSSENRYTEAFF.

This chain uses TRBV7-9 with TRBJ2-4; possible D gene TRBD1, 5 bases. Trimming removed 3 bases at V and 6 bases at J, with 12 bases between. The CDR3 is 14 residues long. CDR1 is SEHNR, CDR2 FQNEAQ, per germline (reference sequence). CDR3 residues: CASSLAGFTNIQYF. CDR3 DNA: TGTGCCAGCAGCTTGGCAGGGTTCACAAACATTCAGTACTTC.

J is TRBJ1-6 and V is TRBV18, with D perhaps matching TRBD1 (5 bases). Trimming took off 6 bases at V and 7 bases at J, with 19 bases between the two ends. Germline V gene sequence: CDR1 KGHSH, CDR2 LQKENI. This CDR3 contains 16 residues. This chain's CDR3 is CASSYLTRGGNSPLHF. The DNA of the CDR3 is TGTGCCAGCTCTTACCTAACCCGGGGCGGGAATTCACCCCTCCACTTT. The full variable domain, its missing parts supplied by reference TRBV18 and TRBJ1-6, is NAGVMQNPRHLVRRRGQEARLRCSPMKGHSHVYWYRQLPEEGLKFMVYLQKENIIDESGMPKERFSAEFPKEGPSILRIQQVVRGDSAAYFCASSYLTRGGNSPLHFGNGTRLTVT.

The chain joins TRBV10-3 to TRBJ2-2, with TRBD1 matching over 9 bases. Germline CDR1 is ENHRY and CDR2 is SYGVKD. The J segment lost 7 bases and the V segment lost 10 bases, leaving 4 bases of the junction unmatched. There are 12 residues in the CDR3. The CDR3 region is CATQGAGGELFF. CDR3 in DNA: TGTGCCACACAGGGGGCCGGCGGGGAGCTGTTTTTT.

The genes are TRBV7-9 and TRBJ2-7, with TRBD1 matching over 7 bases. Germline V gives CDR1 SEHNR, CDR2 FQNEAQ (reference sequence). Trimming cost V 4 bases and J 3 bases; bases outside gene matches: 3. This CDR3 region has 13 residues. CDR3: CASSSSGGYEQYF. The CDR3 region has the DNA TGTGCCAGCAGCTCCTCAGGGGGCTACGAGCAGTACTTC.